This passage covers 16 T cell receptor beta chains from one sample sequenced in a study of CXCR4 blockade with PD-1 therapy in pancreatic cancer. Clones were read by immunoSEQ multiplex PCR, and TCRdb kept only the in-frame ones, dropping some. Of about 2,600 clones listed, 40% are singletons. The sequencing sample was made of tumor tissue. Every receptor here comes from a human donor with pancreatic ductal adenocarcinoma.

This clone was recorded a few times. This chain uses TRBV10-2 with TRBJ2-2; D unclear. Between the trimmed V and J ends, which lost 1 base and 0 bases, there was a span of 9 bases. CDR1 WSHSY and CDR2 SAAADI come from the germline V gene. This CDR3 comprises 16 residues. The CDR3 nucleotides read TGCGCCAGCAGTGAGTTTTACAGATCGAACACCGGGGAGCTGTTTTTT. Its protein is CASSEFYRSNTGELFF.

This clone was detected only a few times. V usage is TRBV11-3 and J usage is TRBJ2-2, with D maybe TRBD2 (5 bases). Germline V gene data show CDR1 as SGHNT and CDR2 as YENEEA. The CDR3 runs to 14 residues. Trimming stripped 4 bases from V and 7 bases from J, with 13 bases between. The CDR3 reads CASSSYTRHGELFF. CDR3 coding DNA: TGTGCCAGCAGCTCGTACACTAGGCACGGGGAGCTGTTTTTT.

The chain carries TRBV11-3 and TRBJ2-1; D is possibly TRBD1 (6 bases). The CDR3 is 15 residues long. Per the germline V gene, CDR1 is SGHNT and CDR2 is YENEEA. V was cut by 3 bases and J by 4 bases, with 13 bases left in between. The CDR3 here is CASSLVQGRYNEQFF. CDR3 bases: TGTGCCAGCAGCTTGGTACAGGGAAGGTACAATGAGCAGTTCTTC.

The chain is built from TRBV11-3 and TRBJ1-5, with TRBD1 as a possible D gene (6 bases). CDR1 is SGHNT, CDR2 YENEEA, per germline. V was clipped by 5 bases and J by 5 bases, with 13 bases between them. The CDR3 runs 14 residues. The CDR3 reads CASSPGVADQPQHF. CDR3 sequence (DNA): TGTGCCAGCAGCCCAGGGGTAGCGGATCAGCCCCAGCATTTT.

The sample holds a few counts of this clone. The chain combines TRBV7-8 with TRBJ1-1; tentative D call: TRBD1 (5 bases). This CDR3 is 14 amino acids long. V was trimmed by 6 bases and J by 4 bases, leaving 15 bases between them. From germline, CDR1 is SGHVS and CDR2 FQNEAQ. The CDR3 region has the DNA TGTGCCAGCAGTCCAGGGTATACGGTCACTGAAGCTTTCTTT. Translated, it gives CASSPGYTVTEAFF.

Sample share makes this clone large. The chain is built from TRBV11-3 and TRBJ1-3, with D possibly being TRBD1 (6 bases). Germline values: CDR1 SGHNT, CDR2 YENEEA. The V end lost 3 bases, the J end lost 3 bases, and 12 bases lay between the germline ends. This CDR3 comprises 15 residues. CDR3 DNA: TGTGCCAGCAGCTTGGCTCCAGGGGTTGGAAACACCATATATTTT. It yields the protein CASSLAPGVGNTIYF.

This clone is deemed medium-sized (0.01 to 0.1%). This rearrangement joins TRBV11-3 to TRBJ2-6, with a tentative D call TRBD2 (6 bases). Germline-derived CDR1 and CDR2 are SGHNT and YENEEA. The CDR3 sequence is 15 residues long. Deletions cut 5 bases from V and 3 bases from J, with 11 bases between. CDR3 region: CASSQGTGGANVLTF. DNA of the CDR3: TGTGCCAGCAGCCAAGGGACTGGTGGGGCCAACGTCCTGACTTTC.

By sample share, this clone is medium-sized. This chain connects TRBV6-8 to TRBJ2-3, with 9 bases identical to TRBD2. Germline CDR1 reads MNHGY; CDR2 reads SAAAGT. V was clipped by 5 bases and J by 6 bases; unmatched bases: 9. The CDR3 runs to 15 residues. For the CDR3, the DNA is TGTGCCAGCAGTGCCTCGCTAGCGGGGTATGATACGCAGTATTTT. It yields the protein CASSASLAGYDTQYF.

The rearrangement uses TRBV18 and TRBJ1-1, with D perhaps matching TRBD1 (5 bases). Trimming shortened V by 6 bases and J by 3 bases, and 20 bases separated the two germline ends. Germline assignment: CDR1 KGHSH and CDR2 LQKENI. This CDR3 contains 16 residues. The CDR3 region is CASSLTVRGMDTEAFF. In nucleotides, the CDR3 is TGTGCCAGCTCCCTTACCGTCCGGGGGATGGACACTGAAGCTTTCTTT. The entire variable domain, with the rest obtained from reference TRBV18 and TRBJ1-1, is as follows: NAGVMQNPRHLVRRRGQEARLRCSPMKGHSHVYWYRQLPEEGLKFMVYLQKENIIDESGMPKERFSAEFPKEGPSILRIQQVVRGDSAAYFCASSLTVRGMDTEAFFGQGTRLTVV.

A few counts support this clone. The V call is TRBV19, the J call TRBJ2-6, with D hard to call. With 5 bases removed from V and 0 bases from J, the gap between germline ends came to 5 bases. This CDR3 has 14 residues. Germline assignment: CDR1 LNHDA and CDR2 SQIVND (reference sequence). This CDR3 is CASSFDSGANVLTF. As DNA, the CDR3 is TGTGCCAGTAGTTTCGACTCTGGGGCCAACGTCCTGACTTTC.

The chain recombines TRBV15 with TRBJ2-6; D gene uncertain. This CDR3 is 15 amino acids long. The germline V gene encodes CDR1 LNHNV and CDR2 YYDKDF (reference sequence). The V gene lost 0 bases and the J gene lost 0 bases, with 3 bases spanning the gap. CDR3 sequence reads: CATSRDNSGANVLTF. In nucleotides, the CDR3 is TGTGCCACCAGCAGAGATAACTCTGGGGCCAACGTCCTGACTTTC.

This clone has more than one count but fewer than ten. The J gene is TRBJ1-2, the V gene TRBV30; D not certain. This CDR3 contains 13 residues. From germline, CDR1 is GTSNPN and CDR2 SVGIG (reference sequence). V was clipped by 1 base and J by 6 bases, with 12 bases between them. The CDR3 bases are TGTGCCTGGAGTGCTTGGGCCATCGATGGCTACACCTTC. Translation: CAWSAWAIDGYTF.

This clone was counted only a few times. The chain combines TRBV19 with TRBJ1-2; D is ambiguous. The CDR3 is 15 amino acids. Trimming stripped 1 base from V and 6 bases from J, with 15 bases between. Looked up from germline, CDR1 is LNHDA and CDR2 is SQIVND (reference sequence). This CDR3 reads CASSIGFGVSDGYTF. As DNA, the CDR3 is TGTGCCAGTAGTATAGGTTTCGGGGTTTCCGATGGCTACACCTTC. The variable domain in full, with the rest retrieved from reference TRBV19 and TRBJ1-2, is DGGITQSPKYLFRKEGQNVTLSCEQNLNHDAMYWYRQDPGQGLRLIYYSQIVNDFQKGDIAEGYSVSREKKESFPLTVTSAQKNPTAFYLCASSIGFGVSDGYTFGSGTRLTVV.

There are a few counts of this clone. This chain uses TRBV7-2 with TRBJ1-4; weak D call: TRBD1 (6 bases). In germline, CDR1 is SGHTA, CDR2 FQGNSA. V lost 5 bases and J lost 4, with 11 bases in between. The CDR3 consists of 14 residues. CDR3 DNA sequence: TGTGCCAGCAGCCCCGGACAGTATAATGAAAAACTGTTTTTT. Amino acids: CASSPGQYNEKLFF. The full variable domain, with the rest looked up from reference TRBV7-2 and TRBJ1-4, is GAGVSQSPSNKVTEKGKDVELRCDPISGHTALYWYRQSLGQGLEFLIYFQGNSAPDKSGLPSDRFSAERTGGSVSTLTIQRTQQEDSAVYLCASSPGQYNEKLFFGSGTQLSVL.

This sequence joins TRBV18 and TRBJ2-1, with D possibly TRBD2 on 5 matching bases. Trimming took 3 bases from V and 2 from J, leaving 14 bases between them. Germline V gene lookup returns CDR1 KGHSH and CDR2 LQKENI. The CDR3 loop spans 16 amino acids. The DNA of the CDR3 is TGTGCCAGCTCACCTATCCCGCGGGTTACCTACAATGAGCAGTTCTTC. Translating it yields CASSPIPRVTYNEQFF.

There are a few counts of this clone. CDR3 sequence reads: CASAPPRGKQYF. The CDR3 region has the DNA TGTGCCAGCGCTCCCCCCCGAGGTAAGCAGTACTTC. The gene calls are TRBV28 and TRBJ2-7; D is uncertain. V lost 8 bases and J lost 8, with 16 bases in between. This CDR3 spans 12 amino acids. Germline V gene sequence: CDR1 MDHEN, CDR2 SYDVKM.